This T cell receptor beta chain emerged from a study of T cell changes during pregnancy in multiple sclerosis. The germline V and J ends were trimmed by 4 bases and 5 bases, with 12 bases remaining between them. The CDR3 is made up of 13 amino acids. Per the germline V gene, CDR1 is SGDLS and CDR2 is YYNGEE. The repertoire was sequenced with immunoSEQ multiplex PCR; TCRdb's copy has only in-frame clones and lacks some. The sample lists some 40,000 clones, about 92% seen once, with approximately 8.6% in the top ten. The sample in question was CD8+ T cells from peripheral blood mononuclear cells, obtained in the third trimester of pregnancy. The TCR sequence derives from a female donor with multiple sclerosis, enrolled in a pregnancy study. The V gene is TRBV9, the J gene TRBJ1-1; maybe TRBD1 (6 bases). The CDR3: CASSPQGFTEAFF. DNA of the CDR3: TGTGCCAGCAGCCCACAGGGATTTACTGAAGCTTTCTTT.